A single sample gave rise to the 32 T cell receptor beta chains below, sequenced in a study of T cell repertoires in cytomegalovirus infection. A single record per CDR3 protein comes from TCRdb applying MiXCR to the reads. Here the sample spans 900,000 to 950,000 distinct CDR3 sequences, 25% to 40% being singletons. These receptors' antigens are unknown. The sample here was cultured CD8+ T cells from PBMCs, taken from culture after CMV antigen stimulation. These receptors came from a human donor in good health (CMV status not recorded). Some clones in this sample may be carry-over from other donors' samples.

This clonotype has only a few counts. V is TRBV10-3 and J is TRBJ2-3, with TRBD2 as a possible D gene (6 bases). The V and J ends lost 6 bases and 5 bases respectively, with 9 bases between them. CDR3 size: 12 residues. Germline values: CDR1 ENHRY, CDR2 SYGVKD. The CDR3 DNA follows: TGTGCCATCAGGACTAGGATAGATACGCAGTATTTT. Translating it yields CAIRTRIDTQYF.

The rearrangement links TRBV4-3 to TRBJ2-1, with unresolved D. The CDR3 is 13 residues long. Germline values: CDR1 LGHNA, CDR2 YSLEER. With 3 bases removed from V and 8 bases from J, the gap between germline ends came to 11 bases. The CDR3 protein is CASSQGLYDEQFF. The CDR3, as DNA: TGCGCCAGCAGCCAGGGATTGTACGATGAGCAGTTCTTC.

This clonotype was observed many times. CDR3 in amino acids: CASSRDRGPRNTEAFF. The CDR3 DNA is TGTGCCAGCAGCCGAGACAGGGGGCCGAGGAACACTGAAGCTTTCTTT. V usage is TRBV7-2 and J usage is TRBJ1-1; 10 bases are shared with TRBD1. The CDR3 sequence is 16 residues long. The ends lost 5 bases at V and 1 base at J; junction bases unmatched: 7. The V gene's germline CDR1 is SGHTA and CDR2 FQGNSA. The full variable domain, with the rest looked up from reference TRBV7-2 and TRBJ1-1, is GAGVSQSPSNKVTEKGKDVELRCDPISGHTALYWYRQSLGQGLEFLIYFQGNSAPDKSGLPSDRFSAERTGGSVSTLTIQRTQQEDSAVYLCASSRDRGPRNTEAFFGQGTRLTVV.

The chain links TRBV6-2 or TRBV6-3 to TRBJ2-3; the match to TRBD2 covers 9 bases. This CDR3 is 16 amino acids long. Trimming cost V 0 bases and J 7 bases; bases outside gene matches: 8. CDR1 is MNHEY, CDR2 SVGEGT, per germline. The CDR3 nucleotides are TGTGCCAGCAGTTACTCGAAGGTAGCGGGGGCTTATACGCAGTATTTT. The encoded protein is CASSYSKVAGAYTQYF.

This clonotype has only a few counts. The V call is TRBV15, the J call TRBJ2-7; D possibly corresponds to TRBD1 (5 bases). V was trimmed by 2 bases and J by 5 bases, leaving 16 bases between them. The CDR3 is 15 amino acids. Germline CDR1 reads LNHNV; CDR2 reads YYDKDF (reference sequence). The CDR3 sequence is CATSRQPRVSDEQYF. As DNA, the CDR3 is TGTGCCACCAGCAGACAGCCCAGGGTATCCGACGAGCAGTACTTC.

This clonotype was counted a few times. This sequence joins TRBV12-3 or TRBV12-4 and TRBJ2-3, with D maybe TRBD2 (7 bases). The CDR3 runs 16 residues. Trimming left V 1 base short and J 1 base short, with 12 bases between. The CDR3 region has the DNA TGTGCCAGCAGTTTAGTGGCGGGGGCCCGCACAGATACGCAGTATTTT. Translated, it gives CASSLVAGARTDTQYF.

This clonotype appeared many times. The chain has TRBV6-6 and TRBJ2-6; D not resolved. This CDR3 has 17 amino acids. Looked up from germline, CDR1 is MNHNY and CDR2 is SVGAGI (reference sequence). Trimming stripped 0 bases from V and 5 bases from J, with 14 bases between. In DNA form, the CDR3 reads TGTGCCAGCAGTTACTCTAGTGGTCCCTCAAGGGCCAACGTCCTGACTTTC. This translates into CASSYSSGPSRANVLTF.

This clonotype has a handful of counts. The chain uses TRBV6-5 and TRBJ2-2; 8 nucleotides match TRBD2. Trimming at V came to 8 bases and at J to 2 bases, leaving 16 bases not matched to a gene. Germline-derived CDR1 and CDR2 are MNHEY and SVGAGI. This CDR3 is built from 18 residues. The CDR3 region is CASLAGTPLYINTGELFF. The CDR3 DNA follows: TGTGCCAGCTTAGCGGGGACCCCTCTTTACATCAACACCGGGGAGCTGTTTTTT.

The genes are TRBV7-2 and TRBJ1-2, with 7 bases aligning to TRBD1. V trimming: 3 bases; J trimming: 10 bases; junction bases outside the gene matches: 8. The CDR3 sequence is 13 residues long. Germline-derived CDR1 and CDR2 are SGHTA and FQGNSA. The CDR3 nucleotides are TGTGCCAGCAGCTTCTTGACAGGGACAGACTACACCTTC. The encoded protein is CASSFLTGTDYTF.

This chain links TRBV24-1 with TRBJ1-2, with TRBD1 identical over 7 bases. This CDR3 is built from 13 residues. The J segment lost 8 bases and the V segment lost 2 bases, leaving 4 bases of the junction unmatched. Germline CDR1 KGHDR, CDR2 SFDVKD. The CDR3: CATSDSRGRGYTF. The CDR3 nucleotides read TGTGCCACCAGTGATTCGAGGGGGCGCGGCTACACCTTC.

This chain uses TRBV13 with TRBJ1-5; the D gene is possibly TRBD1 (5 bases). Germline CDR1 reads PRHDT; CDR2 reads FYEKMQ (reference sequence). The CDR3 sequence is 15 residues long. V gave up 5 bases and J gave up 2 bases, with 13 bases separating them. The CDR3 loop is CASSGGSRGNQPQHF. In nucleotides, the CDR3 is TGTGCCAGCAGCGGGGGGAGTCGGGGCAATCAGCCCCAGCATTTT.

There are a few counts of this clonotype. The chain uses TRBV24-1 and TRBJ2-1; D is unclear. Germline-derived CDR1 and CDR2 are KGHDR and SFDVKD. The CDR3 sequence is 20 residues long. V was cut by 1 base and J by 3 bases, with 24 bases left in between. Written as DNA, the CDR3 is TGTGCCACCAGTGATTTACATCATGCTTCCGGACGGTTACTCTACAATGAGCAGTTCTTC. Translation gives CATSDLHHASGRLLYNEQFF.

The genes are TRBV7-9 and TRBJ2-2, with D tentatively TRBD1 or TRBD2 (5 bases each). V was trimmed by 7 bases and J by 1 base, leaving 16 bases between them. This CDR3 is built from 16 residues. Germline V gene sequence: CDR1 SEHNR, CDR2 FQNEAQ (reference sequence). This chain's CDR3 is CASTRGRAQNTGELFF. CDR3 coding DNA: TGTGCCAGCACCCGGGGCAGGGCCCAGAACACCGGGGAGCTGTTTTTT.

This clonotype was recorded a few times. The chain is built from TRBV13 and TRBJ2-1; 8 positions match TRBD2. The CDR3 is made up of 15 amino acids. In germline, CDR1 is PRHDT, CDR2 FYEKMQ (reference sequence). With 4 bases clipped from V and 2 bases from J, the junction kept 4 bases outside the gene matches. In DNA, the CDR3 is TGTGCCAGCAGCTATGGACTAGCAACCTACAATGAGCAGTTCTTC. The encoded protein is CASSYGLATYNEQFF.

This clonotype was counted a few times. This chain joins TRBV7-9 and TRBJ1-1, with a possible D match to TRBD1 (5 bases). Germline V gene data show CDR1 as SEHNR and CDR2 as FQNEAQ (reference sequence). The germline V and J ends were trimmed by 5 bases and 0 bases, with 19 bases remaining between them. This CDR3 has 17 amino acids. CDR3 in DNA: TGTGCCAGCAGCCTGGGGACTTCCCGGTCTATGAACACTGAAGCTTTCTTT. This codes for CASSLGTSRSMNTEAFF.

There are a few counts of this clonotype. The chain is built from TRBV7-9 and TRBJ2-1; perhaps TRBD2 as D (7 bases). Between the trimmed V and J ends, which lost 3 bases and 2 bases, there was a span of 20 bases. Germline lookup yields CDR1 SEHNR and CDR2 FQNEAQ (reference sequence). There are 18 residues in the CDR3. The CDR3 reads CASSFSGERGAPYNEQFF. Written as DNA, the CDR3 is TGTGCCAGCAGCTTTTCAGGAGAACGGGGGGCGCCCTACAATGAGCAGTTCTTC.

The J gene is TRBJ1-1, the V gene TRBV4-1; D uncertain. CDR1 and CDR2 from the germline V gene are MGHRA and YSYEKL. CDR3 length: 15 residues. V was pared by 0 bases and J by 0 bases, with 8 bases between. Here the CDR3 DNA reads TGCGCCAGCAGCCAAGAATCGGGCATGAACACTGAAGCTTTCTTT. Protein: CASSQESGMNTEAFF.

This chain links TRBV13 with TRBJ2-7, with 9 positions matching TRBD1. The CDR3 has 15 amino acids. CDR1 and CDR2 (germline): PRHDT, FYEKMQ (reference sequence). Trimming at V came to 5 bases and at J to 3 bases, leaving 8 bases not matched to a gene. The CDR3 bases are TGTGCCAGCAGCCCGAGGGGGACAGGGAACTACGAGCAGTACTTC. This sequence encodes CASSPRGTGNYEQYF.

The rearrangement links TRBV10-3 to TRBJ2-7; no clear D. This CDR3 is built from 16 residues. V gave up 4 bases and J gave up 3 bases, with 19 bases separating them. Germline assignment: CDR1 ENHRY and CDR2 SYGVKD. The CDR3 protein is CAISASRAPTGYEQYF. As DNA, the CDR3 is TGTGCCATCAGTGCCTCACGGGCCCCCACCGGCTACGAGCAGTACTTC.

A few counts support this clonotype. The chain combines TRBV6-5 with TRBJ1-5; 11 positions agree with TRBD1. The germline V gene encodes CDR1 MNHEY and CDR2 SVGAGI. The junction had 5 bases not matched to a gene; V was cut back by 5 bases and J by 5 bases. The CDR3 extends over 15 amino acids. CDR3 in DNA: TGTGCCAGCAGTCAGGGACAGGGGGGAGATCAGCCCCAGCATTTT. Translated, it gives CASSQGQGGDQPQHF.

In DNA form, the CDR3 reads TGCAGTGCTAGTGCGGGATACGACTACAATGAGCAGTTCTTC. Its protein is CSASAGYDYNEQFF. V gene TRBV20-1 combines with J gene TRBJ2-1; D might be TRBD2 (6 bases). This CDR3 comprises 14 residues. Trimming took 3 bases from V and 3 from J, leaving 12 bases between them. Germline V lookup: CDR1 DFQATT, CDR2 SNEGSKA (reference sequence).

This clonotype was counted ten times or more. V usage is TRBV15 and J usage is TRBJ2-2; D gene ambiguous. The CDR3 runs to 15 residues. Germline values: CDR1 LNHNV, CDR2 YYDKDF (reference sequence). Trimming cost V 1 base and J 1 base, with 7 bases left between them. Here the CDR3 DNA reads TGTGCCACCAGCAGAGCATCCAGGAACACCGGGGAGCTGTTTTTT. Translating gives CATSRASRNTGELFF.

The gene calls are TRBV3-1 and TRBJ2-7, with 8 positions matching TRBD1. The CDR3 is made up of 15 amino acids. The germline gives CDR1 LGHDT, CDR2 YNNKEL (reference sequence). V dropped 3 bases and J dropped 0; count of bases not matched to a gene: 4. The CDR3: CASSQTGDPSYEQYV. As DNA, the CDR3 is TGTGCCAGCAGCCAGACAGGGGATCCCTCCTACGAGCAGTACGTC.

The sample holds a few counts of this clonotype. V and J are TRBV28 and TRBJ2-1; 9 bases are shared with TRBD2. Looked up from germline, CDR1 is MDHEN and CDR2 is SYDVKM. V was clipped by 3 bases and J by 7 bases; unmatched bases: 10. This CDR3 spans 16 amino acids. For the CDR3, the DNA is TGTGCCAGCAGTTTTCTGTCAGCGGGGGGTTCAAATGAGCAGTTCTTC. Protein product: CASSFLSAGGSNEQFF.

The rearrangement uses TRBV28 and TRBJ1-5; 7 bases agree with TRBD1. CDR1 is MDHEN, CDR2 SYDVKM, per germline. The CDR3 is made up of 14 amino acids. The junction had 8 bases not matched to a gene; V was cut back by 6 bases and J by 6 bases. The CDR3 DNA follows: TGTGCCAGCAGACCTCGACAGGGAAGTCAGCCCCAGCATTTT. Residues: CASRPRQGSQPQHF.

V gene TRBV7-8 combines with J gene TRBJ2-2; no firm D call. V was trimmed by 3 bases and J by 5 bases, leaving 7 bases between them. The CDR3 length is 13 residues. The V gene's germline CDR1 is SGHVS and CDR2 FQNEAQ. Written as DNA, the CDR3 is TGTGCCAGCAGCTTCGACTGGACCGGGGAGCTGTTTTTT. Protein product: CASSFDWTGELFF.

The chain has TRBV4-2 and TRBJ2-3; no clear D gene. The germline gives CDR1 LGHNA, CDR2 YNFKEQ. This CDR3 spans 16 amino acids. V lost 0 bases to trimming and J lost 4 bases, with 14 bases between them. CDR3 DNA sequence: TGTGCCAGCAGCCAAGAAATGGCGGAAATAGCAGATACGCAGTATTTT. As protein: CASSQEMAEIADTQYF.

The V call is TRBV7-9, the J call TRBJ1-2; 7 bases line up with TRBD1. The CDR3 extends over 15 amino acids. Unmatched junction bases numbered 10, after V lost 5 bases and J lost 4 bases. Germline CDR1 reads SEHNR; CDR2 reads FQNEAQ (reference sequence). CDR3 amino acids: CASSNGQDLGYGYTF. In DNA, the CDR3 is TGTGCCAGCAGCAACGGACAGGATCTTGGCTATGGCTACACCTTC.

The chain links TRBV7-6 to TRBJ1-1, with no clear D. The V and J ends lost 4 bases and 0 bases respectively, with 12 bases between them. Per germline, CDR1 SGHVS and CDR2 FNYEAQ. This CDR3 spans 15 amino acids. CDR3: CASSSRTEMNTEAFF. The DNA of the CDR3 is TGTGCCAGCAGCTCCCGGACCGAGATGAACACTGAAGCTTTCTTT. Drawing the rest from reference TRBV7-6 and TRBJ1-1, the complete variable domain is GAGVSQSPRYKVTKRGQDVALRCDPISGHVSLYWYRQALGQGPEFLTYFNYEAQQDKSGLPNDRFSAERPEGSISTLTIQRTEQRDSAMYRCASSSRTEMNTEAFFGQGTRLTVV.

This rearrangement joins TRBV5-1 to TRBJ1-1, with D possibly TRBD1 on 5 matching bases. The V gene's germline CDR1 is SGHRS and CDR2 YFSETQ. Trimming left V 4 bases short and J 4 bases short, with 23 bases between. The length of the CDR3 is 17 residues. CDR3 sequence reads: CASSPRDRIRIGTEAFF. CDR3 bases: TGCGCCAGCAGCCCCCGGGACCGAATAAGAATCGGCACTGAAGCTTTCTTT.

Points on this clonotype: At one boundary the junction diverges from the germline segment, which might be a read error. The V call is TRBV27, the J call TRBJ2-7, with a possible D match to TRBD1 (6 bases). CDR1 is MNHEY, CDR2 SMNVEV, per germline (reference sequence). The CDR3 runs 13 residues. The DNA of the CDR3 is TGTGCCAGCGGACAGCGAGCCTCCTACCAGCAGTACTTC. Protein: CASGQRASYQQYF.

J is TRBJ2-1 and V is TRBV7-8; 11 bases are a match to TRBD2. Germline-derived CDR1 and CDR2 are SGHVS and FQNEAQ. V shed 5 bases and J 3 bases; nucleotides not matched to a gene: 6. This CDR3 contains 16 residues. CDR3 sequence (DNA): TGTGCCAGCAGCCGCGCCGGGACTAGCGGCTACAATGAGCAGTTCTTC. As protein: CASSRAGTSGYNEQFF.